The 27 T cell receptor beta chains below all came from one sample that was sequenced in a study of PD-L1 blockade in urothelial cancer. The data were produced by immunoSEQ multiplex PCR, yet TCRdb's version contains in-frame clones alone and is incomplete. The sample holds around 40,000 clones; around four fifths are singletons and the top ten take about a sixth. The input for sequencing was PBMCs, taken around atezolizumab (anti-PD-L1) treatment. The receptors stem from a man aged 55 to 70 with urothelial cancer.

The V and J genes are TRBV28 and TRBJ2-7, with D unresolved. This CDR3 region has 13 residues. Trimming took 3 bases from V and 2 from J, leaving 8 bases between them. Germline V gives CDR1 MDHEN, CDR2 SYDVKM. The CDR3 loop is CASSFGSAYEQYF. DNA for the CDR3: TGTGCCAGCAGTTTCGGGTCGGCCTACGAGCAGTACTTC.

In nucleotides, the CDR3 is TGCAGCCAAAAACCTAGGGGGGACAGGGGGCAAGAGACCCAGTACTTC. Its translation is CSQKPRGDRGQETQYF. This sequence joins TRBV29-1 and TRBJ2-5; 11 nucleotides agree with TRBD1. V trimming: 8 bases; J trimming: 2 bases; junction bases outside the gene matches: 13. The CDR3 runs 16 residues. Germline CDR1 and CDR2: SQVTM and ANQGSEA.

This chain uses TRBV18 with TRBJ2-4, with D possibly TRBD1 on 5 matching bases. This CDR3 comprises 17 residues. V was shortened by 0 bases and J by 0 bases, with 12 bases between the two germline ends. In germline, CDR1 is KGHSH, CDR2 LQKENI. CDR3 sequence: CASSPPWGELAKNIQYF. In DNA, the CDR3 is TGTGCCAGCTCACCACCGTGGGGCGAACTAGCCAAAAACATTCAGTACTTC.

This chain joins TRBV28 and TRBJ2-5; 7 bases are shared with TRBD1. The CDR3 has 13 amino acids. Germline-derived CDR1 and CDR2 are MDHEN and SYDVKM. Unmatched junction bases numbered 3, after V lost 4 bases and J lost 4 bases. DNA for the CDR3: TGTGCCAGCAGTTCGACAGGGCCAGAGACCCAGTACTTC. This sequence encodes CASSSTGPETQYF.

The genes are TRBV18 and TRBJ2-7, with 11 bases fitting TRBD2. J lost 5 bases, V lost 3 bases, and 9 bases had no gene match. Germline assignment: CDR1 KGHSH and CDR2 LQKENI. CDR3 length: 16 amino acids. This chain's CDR3 is CASSPVISGRGNEQYF. In DNA, the CDR3 is TGTGCCAGCTCACCGGTCATTAGCGGGAGGGGCAACGAGCAGTACTTC. Full variable domain (missing parts from reference TRBV18 and TRBJ2-7): NAGVMQNPRHLVRRRGQEARLRCSPMKGHSHVYWYRQLPEEGLKFMVYLQKENIIDESGMPKERFSAEFPKEGPSILRIQQVVRGDSAAYFCASSPVISGRGNEQYFGPGTRLTVT.

The chain carries TRBV10-1 and TRBJ1-2; 7 nucleotides align to TRBD1. The CDR3 is 14 amino acids. Unmatched junction bases numbered 6, after V lost 0 bases and J lost 8 bases. Germline V lookup: CDR1 WNHNN, CDR2 SYGVQD (reference sequence). The CDR3 nucleotides are TGCGCCAGCAGTGAGTCGACAGGGTCTGGAGGCTACACCTTC. Amino acids: CASSESTGSGGYTF.

The chain employs TRBV29-1 and TRBJ1-5; 9 bases are a match to TRBD1. This CDR3 contains 16 residues. V was pared by 6 bases and J by 4 bases, with 13 bases of the junction left unmatched. Germline V gene data show CDR1 as SQVTM and CDR2 as ANQGSEA. CDR3 protein: CSVLPGGTGMNQPQHF. CDR3 nucleotides: TGCAGCGTCCTTCCCGGAGGGACAGGGATGAATCAGCCCCAGCATTTT.

The V and J genes are TRBV11-2 and TRBJ2-3, with TRBD2 identical over 9 bases. Germline V gene data show CDR1 as SGHAT and CDR2 as FQNNGV. The trim removed 0 bases at V and 5 bases at J, leaving 6 bases unmatched. The length of the CDR3 is 16 residues. DNA for the CDR3: TGTGCCAGCAGCTTAGAGGCTAGCGGGGCAAGAGATACGCAGTATTTT. Its translation is CASSLEASGARDTQYF. Together with reference TRBV11-2 and TRBJ2-3, the CDR3 gives the full variable domain: EAGVAQSPRYKIIEKRQSVAFWCNPISGHATLYWYQQILGQGPKLLIQFQNNGVVDDSQLPKDRFSAERLKGVDSTLKIQPAKLEDSAVYLCASSLEASGARDTQYFGPGTRLTVL.

The chain employs TRBV2 and TRBJ2-7; D is possibly TRBD1 (5 bases). This CDR3 comprises 11 residues. Germline V gene sequence: CDR1 SNHLY, CDR2 FYNNEI. V was clipped by 6 bases and J by 7 bases, with 10 bases between them. CDR3 DNA sequence: TGTGCCAGCAGGGGGCTTGAGGAGCAGTACTTC. Protein: CASRGLEEQYF.

The J gene is TRBJ1-2, the V gene TRBV6-5; 8 bases agree with TRBD1. This CDR3 region has 14 residues. Germline loops: CDR1 MNHEY, CDR2 SVGAGI. This chain's CDR3 is CTSGIDDRGGGYTF. CDR3 coding DNA: TGTACCTCCGGTATCGATGACAGGGGAGGTGGCTACACCTTC.

V gene TRBV6-5 combines with J gene TRBJ2-7, with TRBD2 matching over 7 bases. The germline gives CDR1 MNHEY, CDR2 SVGAGI. The CDR3 extends over 16 amino acids. Germline trimming cut 2 bases from V and 2 bases from J; bases unmatched to any gene: 9. The CDR3 loop reads CASSYRASGYTYEQYF. For the CDR3, the DNA is TGTGCCAGCAGTTACAGGGCTAGCGGATATACCTACGAGCAGTACTTC.

The chain uses TRBV5-1 and TRBJ1-1; D uncertain. CDR3 size: 15 residues. Germline CDR1 and CDR2: SGHRS and YFSETQ. Trimming took 0 bases from V and 1 from J, leaving 10 bases between them. The CDR3 protein is CASSLDLGWNTEAFF. The CDR3, as DNA: TGCGCCAGCAGCTTGGATTTGGGCTGGAACACTGAAGCTTTCTTT.

The CDR3 loop reads CASSLVSYQPQHF. CDR3 nucleotides: TGTGCCAGCAGCTTGGTATCGTATCAGCCCCAGCATTTT. The rearrangement links TRBV5-8 to TRBJ1-5; no firm D call. V was clipped by 0 bases and J by 5 bases, with 6 bases between them. Germline V gene sequence: CDR1 SGHTS, CDR2 YDEGEE. This CDR3 contains 13 residues.

CDR3 region: CAWGEGASTNEKLFF. In DNA form, the CDR3 reads TGTGCCTGGGGGGAAGGGGCCTCAACTAATGAAAAACTGTTTTTT. This rearrangement joins TRBV30 to TRBJ1-4; possible D gene TRBD1, 5 bases. Trimming took 5 bases from V and 0 from J, leaving 13 bases between them. Per the germline V gene, CDR1 is GTSNPN and CDR2 is SVGIG (reference sequence). The CDR3 has 15 amino acids.

The rearrangement links TRBV5-4 to TRBJ2-5; 11 nucleotides line up with TRBD2. Trimming removed 4 bases from V and 3 bases from J; junction bases left unmatched: 8. Germline-derived CDR1 and CDR2 are SGHNT and YYREEE (reference sequence). This CDR3 comprises 16 residues. This CDR3 is CASSGTSGGGKETQYF. The CDR3, as DNA: TGTGCCAGCAGCGGGACTAGCGGAGGGGGGAAAGAGACCCAGTACTTC. The variable domain in full, completed from reference TRBV5-4 and TRBJ2-5, reads ETGVTQSPTHLIKTRGQQVTLRCSSQSGHNTVSWYQQALGQGPQFIFQYYREEENGRGNFPPRFSGLQFPNYSSELNVNALELDDSALYLCASSGTSGGGKETQYFGPGTRLLVL.

The V and J genes are TRBV10-2 and TRBJ1-4; 7 positions match TRBD1. The J segment lost 5 bases and the V segment lost 6 bases, leaving 6 bases of the junction unmatched. Germline V gene sequence: CDR1 WSHSY, CDR2 SAAADI. There are 14 residues in the CDR3. This CDR3 reads CASRRGTANEKLFF. The CDR3 DNA sequence: TGCGCCAGCAGAAGAGGGACAGCAAATGAAAAACTGTTTTTT.

This clone was observed a handful of times. V usage is TRBV19 and J usage is TRBJ2-7; TRBD1 is a possible D gene (5 bases). The CDR3 length is 14 residues. V lost 3 bases to trimming and J lost 6 bases, with 15 bases between them. Germline CDR1 reads LNHDA; CDR2 reads SQIVND (reference sequence). CDR3 bases: TGTGCCAGTAGTATGTCCAGGGAAGGTGGCGAGCAGTACTTC. This sequence encodes CASSMSREGGEQYF.

This clone was picked up one time. This sequence joins TRBV28 and TRBJ1-2; D gene ambiguous. The CDR3 totals 12 residues. V lost 0 bases, J lost 6 bases, and 5 bases lay in between. The germline gives CDR1 MDHEN, CDR2 SYDVKM. This chain's CDR3 is CASSLWPDGYTF. The CDR3 nucleotides are TGTGCCAGCAGTTTATGGCCGGATGGCTACACCTTC.

The rearrangement links TRBV7-9 to TRBJ1-2; D gene uncertain. Looked up from germline, CDR1 is SEHNR and CDR2 is FQNEAQ (reference sequence). CDR3 length: 12 amino acids. Trimming left V 1 base short and J 5 bases short, with 5 bases between. In nucleotides, the CDR3 is TGTGCCAGCAGCTTAGAACAATATGGCTACACCTTC. Its protein is CASSLEQYGYTF.

The chain joins TRBV7-9 to TRBJ2-7, with 8 bases matching TRBD1. The CDR3 totals 14 residues. J was trimmed by 3 bases and V by 4 bases; bases with no gene match: 5. The germline V gene has CDR1 SEHNR and CDR2 FQNEAQ (reference sequence). CDR3 amino acids: CASSSATGGYEQYF. The CDR3, as DNA: TGTGCCAGCAGCTCAGCTACAGGGGGCTACGAGCAGTACTTC.

The rearrangement links TRBV18 to TRBJ1-2, with 10 nucleotides matching TRBD1. The trim removed 5 bases at V and 8 bases at J, leaving 5 bases unmatched. This CDR3 comprises 13 residues. Germline loops: CDR1 KGHSH, CDR2 LQKENI. This CDR3 reads CASSTGTGEGYTF. The CDR3 coding sequence is TGTGCCAGCTCAACCGGGACAGGGGAAGGCTACACCTTC. Combining the CDR3 with reference TRBV18 and TRBJ1-2 gives the whole variable domain NAGVMQNPRHLVRRRGQEARLRCSPMKGHSHVYWYRQLPEEGLKFMVYLQKENIIDESGMPKERFSAEFPKEGPSILRIQQVVRGDSAAYFCASSTGTGEGYTFGSGTRLTVV.

The J gene is TRBJ2-7, the V gene TRBV28; TRBD1 matches 9 bases. With V trimmed by 6 bases and J by 2 bases, 5 bases remained unmatched. This CDR3 is 14 amino acids long. The germline gives CDR1 MDHEN, CDR2 SYDVKM. CDR3 residues: CASSGTGSTYEQYF. CDR3 DNA sequence: TGTGCCAGCAGCGGGACAGGGAGCACCTACGAGCAGTACTTC.

This chain links TRBV12-1 with TRBJ2-1; the DNA was not used to check the table's D call, TRBD2. TRBV12-1 is reported as a pseudogene. The CDR3 has 15 amino acids. DNA of the CDR3: TGTGCCAGCAGCTTTCGGGTATCGCCTTACAATGAGCAGTTCTTC. Encoded protein: CASSFRVSPYNEQFF.

The rearrangement joins TRBV4-1 to TRBJ2-1, with a tentative D call TRBD1 (5 bases). V lost 1 base, J lost 8 bases, and 15 bases lay in between. The germline CDR1 and CDR2 sequences are MGHRA and YSYEKL. The CDR3 contains 15 residues. Here the CDR3 reads CASSQGKGFVDEQFF. CDR3 nucleotides: TGCGCCAGCAGCCAAGGAAAGGGGTTTGTGGATGAGCAGTTCTTC.

This chain links TRBV7-9 with TRBJ1-1; 7 bases map to TRBD1. Germline V gene data show CDR1 as SEHNR and CDR2 as FQNEAQ (reference sequence). With V trimmed by 1 base and J by 7 bases, 15 bases remained unmatched. The CDR3 length is 17 residues. CDR3: CASSLVGQLRGGGEAFF. CDR3 DNA: TGTGCCAGCAGCTTAGTGGGACAGTTAAGAGGGGGTGGTGAAGCTTTCTTT.

V gene TRBV28 combines with J gene TRBJ2-7; 7 bases line up with TRBD1. Per germline, CDR1 MDHEN and CDR2 SYDVKM. The ends lost 6 bases at V and 0 bases at J; junction bases unmatched: 5. CDR3 length equals 14 residues. Here the CDR3 reads CASSRGSNSYEQYF. The CDR3 region has the DNA TGTGCCAGCAGCAGGGGGAGCAACTCCTACGAGCAGTACTTC. Full variable domain (outside the CDR3, taken from reference TRBV28 and TRBJ2-7): DVKVTQSSRYLVKRTGEKVFLECVQDMDHENMFWYRQDPGLGLRLIYFSYDVKMKEKGDIPEGYSVSREKKERFSLILESASTNQTSMYLCASSRGSNSYEQYFGPGTRLTVT.

This rearrangement joins TRBV5-1 to TRBJ1-1, with TRBD1 as a possible D gene (6 bases). Deletions cut 0 bases from V and 1 base from J, with 7 bases between. Per germline, CDR1 SGHRS and CDR2 YFSETQ. The CDR3 covers 14 residues. CDR3 region: CASSLAGENTEAFF. For the CDR3, the DNA is TGCGCCAGCAGCTTGGCAGGGGAGAACACTGAAGCTTTCTTT. Together with reference TRBV5-1 and TRBJ1-1, the CDR3 gives the full variable domain: KAGVTQTPRYLIKTRGQQVTLSCSPISGHRSVSWYQQTPGQGLQFLFEYFSETQRNKGNFPGRFSGRQFSNSRSEMNVSTLELGDSALYLCASSLAGENTEAFFGQGTRLTVV.